The entry below describes one TCR beta chain. Its antigen is unidentified. This record belongs to a study of a mutant IDH1 vaccine in newly diagnosed glioma. At the level of the study: Vaccinations were initiated 4-6 weeks following radiotherapy alone, or were given together with temozolomide cycles. Antecedent treatment encompassed radiotherapy, temozolomide, or their combination; the majority received both.

Study outcomes and limitations: Pseudoprogression seemed unrelated to changes in top peripheral T cell clonotypes.

The time point here: week 5, during vaccination. Every vaccination contained 300 ug of the mutant IDH1 20-mer peptide and was paired with topical imiquimod. Using immunoSEQ multiplex PCR, the repertoire was profiled, and TCRdb retains in-frame clones only, with some absent. In the table there are 60,000 or so clones, around 80% of which are singletons. The V gene's germline CDR1 is LNHDA and CDR2 SQIVND (reference sequence). The CDR3 runs to 16 residues. V gave up 3 bases and J gave up 7 bases, with 22 bases separating them. The sample was PBMCs, taken from a glioma patient whose treatment included an IDH1 peptide vaccine. The sequence came from a woman between 50 and 59 years old with glioma. The V call is TRBV19, the J call TRBJ2-7, with D tentatively TRBD1 (6 bases). CDR3 in amino acids: CASSIQPAAGAREQYF. CDR3 coding DNA: TGTGCCAGTAGTATTCAGCCAGCGGCAGGGGCTAGGGAGCAGTACTTC.